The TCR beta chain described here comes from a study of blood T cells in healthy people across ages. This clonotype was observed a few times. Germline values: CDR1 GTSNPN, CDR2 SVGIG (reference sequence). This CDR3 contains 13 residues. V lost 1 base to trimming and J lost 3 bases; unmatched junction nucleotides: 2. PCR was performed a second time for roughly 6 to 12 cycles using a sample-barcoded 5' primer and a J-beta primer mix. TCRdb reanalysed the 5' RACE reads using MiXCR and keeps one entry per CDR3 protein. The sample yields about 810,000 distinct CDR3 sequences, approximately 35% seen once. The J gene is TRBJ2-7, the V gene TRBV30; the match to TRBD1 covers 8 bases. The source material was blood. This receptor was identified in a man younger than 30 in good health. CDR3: CAWSDRGDYEQYF. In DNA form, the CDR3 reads TGTGCCTGGAGTGACAGGGGGGACTACGAGCAGTACTTC.